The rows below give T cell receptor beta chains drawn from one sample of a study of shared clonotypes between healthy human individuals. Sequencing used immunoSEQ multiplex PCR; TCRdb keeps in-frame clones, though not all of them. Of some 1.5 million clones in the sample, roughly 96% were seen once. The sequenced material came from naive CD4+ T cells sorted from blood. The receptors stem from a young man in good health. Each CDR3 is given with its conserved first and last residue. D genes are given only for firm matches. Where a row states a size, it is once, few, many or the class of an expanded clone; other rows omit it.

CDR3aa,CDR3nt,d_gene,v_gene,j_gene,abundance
CASRMTANYGYTF,TGTGCCAGCAGAATGACAGCTAACTATGGCTACACCTTC,-,TRBV28,TRBJ1-2,-
CASSQGPYEQYF,TGTGCCAGCAGTCAGGGACCCTACGAGCAGTACTTC,-,TRBV28,TRBJ2-7,-
CASSPPGGLNTEAFF,TGTGCCAGCTCACCACCGGGGGGACTGAACACTGAAGCTTTCTTT,-,TRBV18,TRBJ1-1,-
CASSLGVHEQYF,TGTGCCAGCAGTTTAGGGGTCCACGAGCAGTACTTC,-,TRBV28,TRBJ2-7,-
CASSLGLTRYEQYF,TGCGCCAGCAGCTTGGGCTTGACCCGCTACGAGCAGTACTTC,-,TRBV5-1,TRBJ2-7,-
CAWSVRSGDTEAFF,TGTGCCTGGAGTGTACGATCAGGCGACACTGAAGCTTTCTTT,-,TRBV30,TRBJ1-1,-
CASSYSDRVSGNTIYF,TGTGCCAGCAGTTACTCCGACAGGGTCTCTGGAAACACCATATATTTT,TRBD1,TRBV6-5,TRBJ1-3,-
CAQARLAGRTDTQYF,TGTGCCCAGGCCCGACTAGCGGGACGCACAGATACGCAGTATTTT,TRBD2,TRBV30,TRBJ2-3,-
CASSPSAVGSYEQYF,TGTGCCAGCAGCCCATCAGCTGTGGGGTCCTACGAGCAGTACTTC,-,TRBV9,TRBJ2-7,-
CASTQFGQGKGYTF,TGTGCCAGCACACAGTTCGGACAGGGCAAAGGCTACACCTTC,TRBD1,TRBV28,TRBJ1-2,once
CVATRGTSGDTQYF,TGTGTCGCCACAAGAGGGACCTCAGGAGATACGCAGTATTTT,-,TRBV10-3,TRBJ2-3,-
CASTITANTEAFF,TGTGCCAGCACGATCACAGCGAACACTGAAGCTTTCTTT,-,TRBV6-1,TRBJ1-1,-
CASSLGQLSSYEQYF,TGTGCCAGCAGCTTGGGACAGTTAAGCTCCTACGAGCAGTACTTC,-,TRBV5-6,TRBJ2-7,once
CASSLLGGSYNEQFF,TGTGCCAGCAGTCTCCTGGGCGGGTCCTACAATGAGCAGTTCTTC,-,TRBV2,TRBJ2-1,-
CASTRSLAYGYTF,TGTGCCAGCACCCGGTCCTTGGCCTATGGCTACACCTTC,-,TRBV7-2,TRBJ1-2,-
CASSYAAVTGNEQFF,TGTGCCAGCAGTTACGCGGCAGTAACGGGCAATGAGCAGTTCTTC,-,TRBV6-5,TRBJ2-1,-
CASSLFRNEQFF,TGTGCCAGCAGCTTATTCCGCAATGAGCAGTTCTTC,-,TRBV7-9,TRBJ2-1,-
CASSGASDTQYF,TGTGCCAGCAGCGGCGCCTCTGATACGCAGTATTTT,-,TRBV5-4,TRBJ2-3,-
CASSFRGQGPMQYGYTF,TGTGCCAGCAGTTTTCGTGGACAGGGGCCTATGCAGTATGGCTACACCTTC,TRBD1,TRBV28,TRBJ1-2,-
CASTLNRGLAETQYF,TGTGCCAGCACCTTAAATCGGGGCCTAGCAGAGACCCAGTACTTC,-,TRBV11-2,TRBJ2-5,-
CASSLLGDTEAFF,TGTGCCAGCAGCTTGTTGGGAGACACTGAAGCTTTCTTT,-,TRBV7-3,TRBJ1-1,few
CASSSVALADTQYF,TGTGCCAGCAGCTCAGTAGCTTTGGCAGATACGCAGTATTTT,-,TRBV9,TRBJ2-3,-
CASSNVYEQYF,TGTGCCAGCAGTAACGTTTACGAGCAGTACTTC,-,TRBV25-1,TRBJ2-7,-
CASSVVGNSYNEQFF,TGTGCCAGCAGCGTAGTAGGGAACTCCTACAATGAGCAGTTCTTC,-,TRBV9,TRBJ2-1,-
CASSRDTGSYEQYF,TGCGCCAGCAGCCGAGACACCGGCTCCTACGAGCAGTACTTC,-,TRBV4-3,TRBJ2-7,-
CATSRDLSSGNTIYF,TGTGCCACCAGCAGAGATCTGAGCTCTGGAAACACCATATATTTT,-,TRBV15,TRBJ1-3,-
CASSLGLALYEQYF,TGTGCCAGCAGCCTGGGACTAGCGCTATACGAGCAGTACTTC,TRBD2,TRBV11-2,TRBJ2-7,-
CASSIRFSGGGGRRLETQYF,TGTGCCAGTAGTATTCGGTTTTCAGGGGGCGGTGGCCGAAGATTAGAGACCCAGTACTTC,TRBD1,TRBV19,TRBJ2-5,-
CASSPRPGGNEKLFF,TGCGCCAGCAGCCCCCGGCCAGGGGGCAATGAAAAACTGTTTTTT,TRBD1,TRBV4-3,TRBJ1-4,once
CASSLDGGAYGYTF,TGTGCCAGCAGCTTAGATGGAGGGGCTTATGGCTACACCTTC,-,TRBV11-2,TRBJ1-2,once
CASSPRDRAAYEQYF,TGTGCCAGCAGCCCGCGGGACAGGGCCGCCTACGAGCAGTACTTC,TRBD1,TRBV7-6,TRBJ2-7,-
CASSPRQGLSGNTIYF,TGTGCCAGCAGCCCGCGACAGGGGTTATCTGGAAACACCATATATTTT,TRBD1,TRBV4-2,TRBJ1-3,-